This TCR beta chain is from a study of Ad26.COV2.S vaccination and SARS-CoV-2 variants. Across the whole study: Recipients of Ad26.COV2.S got it intramuscularly, once or twice 56 days apart.

Described treatment: roughly 19 received Ad26.COV2.S at low or high dose, single or two shots; 5 received placebo; per-sample allocation not given. Collection of the samples took place on day 63 after the first injection of vaccine or placebo. Clones were read by immunoSEQ multiplex PCR, and TCRdb kept only the in-frame ones, dropping some. The sample lists about 390,000 clones, about 92% occurring once. Specimen: peripheral blood, collected in a trial of Ad26.COV2.S vaccine versus placebo. This clonotype was sampled from a person between 18 and 65 years old who received the Ad26.COV2.S COVID-19 vaccine or a placebo.

The CDR3 protein is CASSQDRVGGNQPQHF. The CDR3 DNA follows: TGTGCCAGCAGCCAAGACAGAGTAGGAGGCAATCAGCCCCAGCATTTT. V is TRBV3-1 (or the pseudogene TRBV3-2) and J is TRBJ1-5, with D unresolved. This CDR3 region has 16 residues. Germline V gene data show CDR1 as LGHDT and CDR2 as YNNKEL (reference sequence). With 0 bases removed from V and 2 bases from J, the gap between germline ends came to 11 bases.